This TCR beta chain was retrieved from a study of identifying expanded T cells in peripheral blood. The study, taken as a whole, reports: Variance in clone template counts between roughly two-week samples significantly increased with total template count across all healthy donors. Differentially abundant clones: about 1.2 between replicates, 16.4 at around 15 days, 18 to 20 at four.

Data came from immunoSEQ multiplex PCR; TCRdb stores just in-frame clones and leaves some out. The sample holds 100,000 or so clones, around 88% seen once. No infections or other immune events were documented during collection. The ends were cut back, 2 bases at V and 5 bases at J, with 13 bases in the middle. CDR1 SGHVS and CDR2 FQNEAQ come from the germline V gene. This CDR3 is built from 15 residues. As to this clone: The antigen is not known.

The sequence derives from a person between 18 and 75 years old in good health. The specimen was blood. V is TRBV7-8 and J is TRBJ2-1, with D perhaps being TRBD1 or TRBD2 (6 bases each). The CDR3 protein is CASSLIGGQDNEQFF. The CDR3 region has the DNA TGTGCCAGCAGCTTAATTGGGGGGCAGGACAATGAGCAGTTCTTC.